In its sample, the clone carrying this T cell receptor (beta chain) was seen many times. No antigen is known for it. This sample was included in a study of T cells in Graves' hyperthyroidism and ophthalmopathy. Study-wide results and limits: Ophthalmopathy was predicted by the model a median of approximately 6 months ahead of onset.

Cells are PBMCs isolated from more than 8.5 ml of fresh blood. The V gene lost 5 bases and the J gene lost 1 base, with 14 bases spanning the gap. The germline V gene encodes CDR1 PRHDT and CDR2 FYEKMQ (reference sequence). The CDR3 has 15 residues. RNA transcripts gave rise to amplified TCR beta CDR3 regions. Initially, a first-round RT-PCR of the TCR CDR3 employed the HTBI primer set. TCRdb used MiXCR to reprocess the multiplex PCR reads, holding one entry per CDR3 protein. Of about 150,000 distinct CDR3 sequences listed, approximately 20% are singletons. The chain has TRBV13 and TRBJ1-1; the D gene is possibly TRBD1 (5 bases). The specimen sequenced was blood. The receptor was isolated from a woman aged 50 to 65 with Graves' hyperthyroidism that later progressed to Graves' ophthalmopathy. The CDR3 nucleotides read TGTGCCAGCAGCCTACCGGGACTTAAGAACACTGAAGCTTTCTTT. Its translation is CASSLPGLKNTEAFF.